The present T cell receptor beta chain was sequenced within a study of T cell responses to AZD1222 COVID-19 vaccine. Study summary: Combined were second doses at about 4 or about 12 weeks. Study findings and constraints: Among vaccine-associated CD4 TCRs, coverage spanned spike, with dominance at 160-218 and 743-854. Unmutated regions of variants are reportedly targeted by nearly half of spike-specific TCRs. The donor group comprised mostly white British people and more females; the analysis possibly underestimated clonal diversity.

The data were produced by immunoSEQ multiplex PCR, yet TCRdb's version contains in-frame clones alone and is incomplete. The sample consists of roughly 160,000 clones, roughly 93% of them appearing once. For this clone: What it binds is unknown.

The CDR3 is 17 residues long. V was clipped by 2 bases and J by 7 bases; unmatched bases: 9. Per the germline V gene, CDR1 is SNHLY and CDR2 is FYNNEI. The J gene is TRBJ2-7, the V gene TRBV2; 15 positions match TRBD2. The TCR sequence derives from an adult in good health. The sequencing here drew on peripheral blood, taken on day 0 of AZD1222 vaccination. CDR3 nucleotide sequence: TGTGCCAGCAGTGAATATGGACTAGCGGGGGGGAGAAGGGAGCAGTACTTC. Its protein is CASSEYGLAGGRREQYF.